The 22 T cell receptor beta chains below come from one sample, sequenced in a study of cytomegalovirus exposure and HLA in healthy donors. The PCR employed 60 Vbeta primers together with 13 Jbeta primers. Repertoires were generated with immunoSEQ multiplex PCR, while TCRdb's copy carries only in-frame clones and drops some. The sample gives approximately 190,000 clones, 81% of which show up once; around 3.5% is in the top ten. The sample comprised PBMCs. The receptor source for this set is a middle-aged man in good health and CMV-seropositive.

The gene calls are TRBV28 and TRBJ2-7; the D is unclear. Trimming cost V 5 bases and J 3 bases, with 20 bases left between them. The CDR3 is 16 amino acids. Germline CDR1 reads MDHEN; CDR2 reads SYDVKM. DNA of the CDR3: TGTGCCAGCAGTCCCCCCATCGGTCTTTTGCGCTACGAGCAGTACTTC. Translation: CASSPPIGLLRYEQYF.

The gene calls are TRBV7-9 and TRBJ2-1, with D tentatively TRBD2 (5 bases). V gave up 3 bases and J gave up 1 base, with 10 bases separating them. This CDR3 has 15 residues. CDR1 SEHNR and CDR2 FQNEAQ come from the germline V gene (reference sequence). The CDR3 DNA reads TGTGCCAGCAGCTTCCAAGGCGGGTCCTACAATGAGCAGTTCTTC. Its translation: CASSFQGGSYNEQFF.

V and J are TRBV10-2 and TRBJ2-1, with 10 bases identical to TRBD2. The junction had 12 bases not matched to a gene; V was cut back by 8 bases and J by 11 bases. This CDR3 is built from 14 residues. Germline V gene data show CDR1 as WSHSY and CDR2 as SAAADI. The CDR3 here is CASLTGSGGAKQFF. The CDR3 coding sequence is TGCGCCAGCCTGACCGGAAGCGGGGGGGCCAAGCAGTTCTTC.

The chain links TRBV4-3 to TRBJ2-3, with 7 positions matching TRBD2. Germline CDR1 reads LGHNA; CDR2 reads YSLEER. Trimming removed 0 bases from V and 6 bases from J; junction bases left unmatched: 0. The CDR3 covers 13 residues. CDR3 amino acids: CASSQERGDTQYF. DNA for the CDR3: TGCGCCAGCAGCCAAGAGCGGGGGGATACGCAGTATTTT.

A few counts support this clone. The V gene is TRBV4-1, the J gene TRBJ2-7; TRBD2 aligns across 8 bases. V was clipped by 0 bases and J by 7 bases; unmatched bases: 8. The V gene's germline CDR1 is MGHRA and CDR2 YSYEKL. CDR3 length: 15 residues. As DNA, the CDR3 is TGCGCCAGCAGCCAAGATCCCGGGGGGGGCCAGGAGCAGTACTTC. Translated: CASSQDPGGGQEQYF.

The chain carries TRBV27 and TRBJ2-1; 10 bases line up with TRBD2. Germline CDR1 and CDR2: MNHEY and SMNVEV (reference sequence). The V and J ends lost 1 base and 8 bases, in that order; junction bases with no gene match: 8. This CDR3 comprises 16 residues. CDR3 nucleotide sequence: TGTGCCAGCAGTTTATTCCCTAGCGGGAGTTGGGATGAGCAGTTCTTC. Its protein product is CASSLFPSGSWDEQFF.

This rearrangement joins TRBV7-2 to TRBJ2-3; 7 bases agree with TRBD2. Germline CDR1 SGHTA, CDR2 FQGNSA. J lost 6 bases, V lost 6 bases, and 9 bases had no gene match. The CDR3 consists of 14 residues. The CDR3 region has the DNA TGTGCCAGCAGACCCGGGGCGGGAGCCGATACGCAGTATTTT. Translation gives CASRPGAGADTQYF.

The chain is built from TRBV28 and TRBJ2-6; 11 bases line up with TRBD2. J gave up 0 bases and V 3 bases, and 4 bases lay outside the gene matches. CDR1 and CDR2 from the germline V gene are MDHEN and SYDVKM. This CDR3 contains 18 residues. CDR3 region: CASSLASGGSSGANVLTF. DNA of the CDR3: TGTGCCAGCAGTTTGGCTAGCGGGGGGAGCTCTGGGGCCAACGTCCTGACTTTC.

The rearrangement joins TRBV7-6 to TRBJ2-1; unclear D gene. The CDR3 has 11 residues. Germline V gene lookup returns CDR1 SGHVS and CDR2 FNYEAQ. V lost 2 bases and J 10 bases, leaving 6 bases between the germline ends. The CDR3 nucleotides read TGTGCCAGCAGCTTATTGGCCGAGCAGTTCTTC. It is translated as CASSLLAEQFF.

The chain couples TRBV15 to TRBJ1-1; D is uncertain. V was cut by 0 bases and J by 2 bases, with 4 bases left in between. The CDR3 consists of 13 residues. The germline V gene has CDR1 LNHNV and CDR2 YYDKDF (reference sequence). CDR3 nucleotides: TGTGCCACCAGCAGAGATCCAAACACTGAAGCTTTCTTT. Translation gives CATSRDPNTEAFF.

The gene calls are TRBV19 and TRBJ2-5; 7 positions agree with TRBD2. There are 13 residues in the CDR3. The junction had 4 bases not matched to a gene; V was cut back by 8 bases and J by 1 base. In germline, CDR1 is LNHDA, CDR2 SQIVND (reference sequence). Here the CDR3 reads CASALAIQETQYF. In DNA form, the CDR3 reads TGTGCCAGTGCACTAGCGATCCAAGAGACCCAGTACTTC.

The V and J genes are TRBV27 and TRBJ1-6; TRBD1 matches at 7 bases. Germline assignment: CDR1 MNHEY and CDR2 SMNVEV (reference sequence). CDR3 length: 15 residues. V was clipped by 4 bases and J by 9 bases; unmatched bases: 9. As DNA, the CDR3 is TGTGCCAGCAGTTCCTTAGGGGGCGCCATTTCACCCCTCCACTTT. This sequence encodes CASSSLGGAISPLHF.

This clone was seen a few times. The V call is TRBV7-9, the J call TRBJ2-5; D remains unclear. The CDR3 loop spans 11 amino acids. V gave up 11 bases and J gave up 5 bases, with 12 bases separating them. CDR1 is SEHNR, CDR2 FQNEAQ, per germline (reference sequence). The CDR3 nucleotides are TGTGCCCTTACTGCGATGGAGACCCAGTACTTC. Its translation is CALTAMETQYF.

As to this clone: Mismatch with germline at one junction end may stem from a read error. V is TRBV15 and J is TRBJ2-7; D could derive from TRBD1 or TRBD2 (6 bases each). The CDR3 is 14 amino acids. The germline gives CDR1 LNHNV, CDR2 YYDKDF (reference sequence). The CDR3 bases are TGTGCCTCCAGCAGAGGGAGGACAGCCTACGAGCAGTACTTC. Translated: CASSRGRTAYEQYF.

This clone was detected a few times. The chain couples TRBV4-1 to TRBJ1-5, with TRBD1 as a possible D gene (5 bases). Germline V CDR1 and CDR2: MGHRA, YSYEKL. Trimming removed 1 base at V and 1 base at J, with 8 bases between. The CDR3 consists of 15 residues. The chain's CDR3 is CASSQVRGSNQPQHF. The CDR3 DNA follows: TGCGCCAGCAGCCAAGTTCGGGGGAGCAATCAGCCCCAGCATTTT.

The table lists this clone with a few counts. CDR3 DNA sequence: TGTGCCAGCTCACGCCGACGTGAGGATAGTGAAGCTTTCTTT. It translates to CASSRRREDSEAFF. The rearrangement joins TRBV18 to TRBJ1-1, with D unresolved. The CDR3 contains 14 residues. Trimming cost V 4 bases and J 7 bases, with 16 bases left between them. Germline CDR1 is KGHSH and CDR2 is LQKENI. Filled out from reference TRBV18 and TRBJ1-1, the complete variable domain reads NAGVMQNPRHLVRRRGQEARLRCSPMKGHSHVYWYRQLPEEGLKFMVYLQKENIIDESGMPKERFSAEFPKEGPSILRIQQVVRGDSAAYFCASSRRREDSEAFFGQGTRLTVV.

The CDR3 DNA reads as TGTGCCAGCACAATCCCGGCTAGGACTAACAATGAGCAGTTCTTC. Protein product: CASTIPARTNNEQFF. The rearrangement links TRBV7-8 to TRBJ2-1, with D possibly matching TRBD2 (6 bases). CDR1 is SGHVS and CDR2 is FQNEAQ in the germline V gene. CDR3 size: 15 residues. V was shortened by 7 bases and J by 5 bases, with 18 bases between the two germline ends.

There are a few counts of this clone. The rearrangement uses TRBV5-6 and TRBJ2-5; TRBD2 aligns across 8 bases. Germline lookup yields CDR1 SGHDT and CDR2 YYEEEE. The J segment lost 5 bases and the V segment lost 0 bases, leaving 6 bases of the junction unmatched. The CDR3 is made up of 15 amino acids. This chain's CDR3 is CASSLVRGARETQYF. The CDR3 DNA is TGTGCCAGCAGCTTGGTGCGGGGGGCCAGGGAGACCCAGTACTTC.

The chain links TRBV5-1 to TRBJ2-3, with TRBD2 as a possible D gene (6 bases). V lost 5 bases, J lost 0 bases, and 10 bases lay in between. This CDR3 is 14 amino acids long. Germline-derived CDR1 and CDR2 are SGHRS and YFSETQ. The CDR3 nucleotides read TGCGCCAGCAGGAGCGGGCCAAGCACAGATACGCAGTATTTT. Protein: CASRSGPSTDTQYF. Filled out from reference TRBV5-1 and TRBJ2-3, the complete variable domain reads KAGVTQTPRYLIKTRGQQVTLSCSPISGHRSVSWYQQTPGQGLQFLFEYFSETQRNKGNFPGRFSGRQFSNSRSEMNVSTLELGDSALYLCASRSGPSTDTQYFGPGTRLTVL.

This clone was found a few times. The gene calls are TRBV15 and TRBJ1-6; weak D call: TRBD1 (5 bases). CDR3 length: 15 amino acids. Germline CDR1 and CDR2: LNHNV and YYDKDF (reference sequence). The V gene lost 1 base and the J gene lost 6 bases, with 10 bases spanning the gap. The CDR3 loop reads CATSRAYGGNSPLHF. DNA for the CDR3: TGTGCCACCAGCAGAGCGTACGGGGGTAATTCACCCCTCCACTTT.

The chain couples TRBV6-1 to TRBJ1-2; no reliable D call. The CDR3 length is 14 residues. Germline CDR1 and CDR2: MNHNS and SASEGT. V was cut by 1 base and J by 4 bases, with 10 bases left in between. CDR3 DNA: TGTGCCAGCAGTGAAGAGGGAGAGCGCTATGGCTACACCTTC. Its protein product is CASSEEGERYGYTF.

The V call is TRBV28, the J call TRBJ2-7; no definite D call. Germline-derived CDR1 and CDR2 are MDHEN and SYDVKM. The V end lost 5 bases, the J end lost 2 bases, and 16 bases lay between the germline ends. This CDR3 spans 15 amino acids. CDR3 amino acids: CASSPLAVPAYEQYF. The CDR3 DNA reads as TGTGCCAGCAGTCCCCTGGCGGTACCCGCCTACGAGCAGTACTTC.